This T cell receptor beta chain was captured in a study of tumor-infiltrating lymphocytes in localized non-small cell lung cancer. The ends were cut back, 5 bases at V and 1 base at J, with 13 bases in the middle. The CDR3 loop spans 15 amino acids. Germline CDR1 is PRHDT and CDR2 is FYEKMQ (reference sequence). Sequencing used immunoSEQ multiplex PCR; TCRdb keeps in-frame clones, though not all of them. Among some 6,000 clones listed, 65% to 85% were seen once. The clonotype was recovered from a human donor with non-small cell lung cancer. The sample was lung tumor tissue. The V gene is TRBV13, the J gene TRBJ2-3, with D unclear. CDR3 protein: CASSTRGGRTDTQYF. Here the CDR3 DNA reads TGTGCCAGCAGCACCCGCGGCGGACGCACAGATACGCAGTATTTT. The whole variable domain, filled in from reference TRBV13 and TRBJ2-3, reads AAGVIQSPRHLIKEKRETATLKCYPIPRHDTVYWYQQGPGQDPQFLISFYEKMQSDKGSIPDRFSAQQFSDYHSELNMSSLELGDSALYFCASSTRGGRTDTQYFGPGTRLTVL.